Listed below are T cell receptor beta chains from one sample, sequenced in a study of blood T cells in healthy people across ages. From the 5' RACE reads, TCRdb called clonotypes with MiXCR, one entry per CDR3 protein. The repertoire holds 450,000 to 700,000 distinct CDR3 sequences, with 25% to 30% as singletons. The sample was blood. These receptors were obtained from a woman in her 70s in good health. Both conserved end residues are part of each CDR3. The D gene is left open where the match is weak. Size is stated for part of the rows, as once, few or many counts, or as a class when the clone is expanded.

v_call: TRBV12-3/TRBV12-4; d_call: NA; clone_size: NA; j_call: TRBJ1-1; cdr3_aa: CASSLDRSPNTEAFF; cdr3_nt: TGTGCCAGCAGTTTAGACCGCTCCCCGAACACTGAAGCTTTCTTT
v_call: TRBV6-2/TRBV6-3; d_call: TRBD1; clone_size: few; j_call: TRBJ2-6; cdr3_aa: CASSPGQGDSGANVLTF; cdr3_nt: TGTGCCAGCAGTCCCGGACAGGGGGACTCTGGGGCCAACGTCCTGACTTTC
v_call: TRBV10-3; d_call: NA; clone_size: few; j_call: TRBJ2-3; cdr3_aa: CAISEGQASTDTQYF; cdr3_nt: TGTGCCATCAGTGAGGGACAAGCTAGCACAGATACGCAGTATTTT
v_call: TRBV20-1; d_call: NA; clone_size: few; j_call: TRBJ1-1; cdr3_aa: CSASRQEAGDTEAFF; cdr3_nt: TGCAGTGCCAGCCGCCAGGAGGCGGGGGACACTGAAGCTTTCTTT
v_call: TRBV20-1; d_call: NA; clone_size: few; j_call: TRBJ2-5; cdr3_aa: CSVYPGETQYF; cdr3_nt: TGCAGTGTTTACCCAGGAGAGACCCAGTACTTC
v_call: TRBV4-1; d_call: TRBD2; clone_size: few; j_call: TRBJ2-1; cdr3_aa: CASSQESGGPYNEQFF; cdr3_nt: TGCGCCAGCAGCCAAGAAAGCGGGGGACCATACAATGAGCAGTTCTTC
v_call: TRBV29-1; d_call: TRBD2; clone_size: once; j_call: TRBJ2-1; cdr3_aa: CSVYRVGGGTYNEQFF; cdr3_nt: TGCAGCGTATATCGGGTTGGGGGGGGAACTTACAATGAGCAGTTCTTC
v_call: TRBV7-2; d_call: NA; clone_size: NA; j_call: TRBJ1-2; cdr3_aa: CASSPRPTGFYGYTF; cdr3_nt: TGTGCCAGCAGCCCTAGACCGACGGGGTTCTATGGCTACACCTTC
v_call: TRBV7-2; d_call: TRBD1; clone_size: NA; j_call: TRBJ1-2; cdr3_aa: CASSWDRLHGYTF; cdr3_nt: TGTGCCAGCAGTTGGGACAGGCTCCATGGCTACACCTTC
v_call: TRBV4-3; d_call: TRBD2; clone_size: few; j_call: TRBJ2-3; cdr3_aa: CASSQNLGGGGDTQYF; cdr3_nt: TGCGCCAGCAGCCAGAATCTTGGGGGGGGAGGAGATACGCAGTATTTT
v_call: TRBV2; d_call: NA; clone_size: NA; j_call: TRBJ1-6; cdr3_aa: CASSEGSGTFYNSPLHF; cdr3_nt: TGTGCCAGCAGTGAGGGGTCGGGGACCTTCTATAATTCACCCCTCCACTTT
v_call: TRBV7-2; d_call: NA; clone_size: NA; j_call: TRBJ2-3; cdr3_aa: CASSPPWADTQYF; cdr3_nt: TGTGCCAGCAGCCCCCCGTGGGCAGATACGCAGTATTTT
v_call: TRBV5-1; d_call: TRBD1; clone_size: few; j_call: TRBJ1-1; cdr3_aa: CASSSTGDRHVNTEAFF; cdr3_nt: TGCGCCAGCAGCTCGACAGGGGATAGACATGTGAACACTGAAGCTTTCTTT
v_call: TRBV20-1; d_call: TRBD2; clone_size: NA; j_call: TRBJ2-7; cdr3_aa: CSARDRTSGPYEQYF; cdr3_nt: TGCAGTGCTAGAGATCGCACTAGCGGTCCATACGAGCAGTACTTC
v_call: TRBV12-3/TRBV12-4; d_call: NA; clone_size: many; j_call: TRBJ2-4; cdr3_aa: CASSLSGAKNIQYF; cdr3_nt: TGTGCCAGCAGCTTATCTGGGGCAAAGAACATTCAGTACTTC